The sequence of this T cell receptor beta chain was determined in a study of CD8 T cells in Susac syndrome. Reverse transcription of about 0.45 to 1 ug RNA used random hexamers. Each CDR3 protein is one row after TCRdb ran MiXCR on the immunoSEQ multiplex PCR reads. The data contain fewer than 350,000 distinct CDR3 sequences, around nine tenths of them seen just once; the ten biggest clones take up roughly 0.17%. This clonotype occurred once. CDR1 and CDR2 from the germline V gene are MNHEY and SVGEGT. V gave up 2 bases and J gave up 2 bases, with 19 bases separating them. This CDR3 has 17 residues. The clonotype originates from a human donor with multiple sclerosis. The chain has TRBV6-2 or TRBV6-3 and TRBJ2-7, with D possibly being TRBD1 or TRBD2 (5 bases each). Specimen: CD8+ T cells from PBMCs. The CDR3 reads CASSYRPLLPGPYEQYF. The DNA of the CDR3 is TGTGCCAGCAGTTACCGACCTTTACTACCGGGGCCCTACGAGCAGTACTTC.